This T cell receptor (beta chain) was documented in a study of response to subunit inactivated influenza vaccine. This CDR3 has 13 residues. The ends were cut back, 0 bases at V and 4 bases at J, with 8 bases in the middle. Looked up from germline, CDR1 is SGHRS and CDR2 is YFSETQ. Via MiXCR, TCRdb re-called the RT-PCR reads, giving one row per CDR3 protein. Of 150,000 to 200,000 distinct CDR3 sequences listed, about 12% are singletons. These data also formed part of another study, on T cells expressing NK-cell markers. That source reports: For TCR beta, cDNA was produced by 5'RACE template switching with UMIs. Several donors likewise had their CD3+CD56-NKG2C+ fraction led by these clonotypes. No clear determination of HCMV specificity was made for expanded NKG2C+ T cell clones.

This TCR was sampled from a man aged 50-59 years who received an inactivated influenza vaccine. The rearrangement uses TRBV5-1 and TRBJ2-7, with D possibly matching TRBD2 (6 bases). The source material was CD8+ T cells sorted from PBMCs, sampled approximately 12 days after vaccination. The CDR3 sequence is CASSLGREYEQYF. The DNA for the CDR3 is TGCGCCAGCAGCTTGGGACGGGAGTACGAGCAGTACTTC. The full variable domain, its missing parts supplied by reference TRBV5-1 and TRBJ2-7, is KAGVTQTPRYLIKTRGQQVTLSCSPISGHRSVSWYQQTPGQGLQFLFEYFSETQRNKGNFPGRFSGRQFSNSRSEMNVSTLELGDSALYLCASSLGREYEQYFGPGTRLTVT.